The 9 T cell receptor beta chains presented below share a single source sample, sequenced in a study of identifying expanded T cells in peripheral blood. Assay: immunoSEQ multiplex PCR; the TCRdb copy retains only in-frame clones and omits some. The sample has roughly 61,000 clones; roughly 87% are singletons. Input material: blood. The receptors come from a person aged 18 to 75 in good health.

V is TRBV9 and J is TRBJ2-7, with D tentatively TRBD1 (6 bases). Germline CDR1 reads SGDLS; CDR2 reads YYNGEE. This CDR3 has 14 residues. Trimming took 0 bases from V and 7 from J, leaving 14 bases between them. The CDR3: CASSVADRSDEQYF. Here the CDR3 DNA reads TGTGCCAGCAGCGTAGCCGACAGGTCGGATGAGCAGTACTTC.

V usage is TRBV21-1 and J usage is TRBJ1-5. TRBV21-1 is a pseudogene. The CDR3 is made up of 16 amino acids. This CDR3 reads CASSKVVWGLNQPQHF. CDR3 coding DNA: TGTGCCAGCAGCAAAGTTGTATGGGGGTTAAATCAGCCCCAGCATTTT.

The chain combines TRBV5-4 with TRBJ2-7; D is possibly TRBD2 (6 bases). V gave up 2 bases and J gave up 2 bases, with 11 bases separating them. This CDR3 has 14 amino acids. Germline V CDR1 and CDR2: SGHNT, YYREEE (reference sequence). The CDR3 DNA is TGTGCCAGCAGCTTCGGGACTGGAACCTACGAGCAGTACTTC. This translates into CASSFGTGTYEQYF. The full variable domain, in which reference TRBV5-4 and TRBJ2-7 provide the parts outside the CDR3, is ETGVTQSPTHLIKTRGQQVTLRCSSQSGHNTVSWYQQALGQGPQFIFQYYREEENGRGNFPPRFSGLQFPNYSSELNVNALELDDSALYLCASSFGTGTYEQYFGPGTRLTVT.

This clone occurred a few times. V usage is TRBV4-1 and J usage is TRBJ1-6; D ambiguous. The germline CDR1 and CDR2 sequences are MGHRA and YSYEKL. The CDR3 is made up of 15 amino acids. The V end lost 0 bases, the J end lost 10 bases, and 13 bases lay between the germline ends. As DNA, the CDR3 is TGCGCCAGCAGCCAAGATCACAGCCGGGAGTCACCCCTCCACTTT. Amino acids: CASSQDHSRESPLHF.

The rearrangement links TRBV7-9 to TRBJ2-1; a weak D match, TRBD2 (6 bases). Between the trimmed V and J ends, which lost 5 bases and 1 base, there was a span of 21 bases. This CDR3 comprises 18 residues. Looked up from germline, CDR1 is SEHNR and CDR2 is FQNEAQ (reference sequence). Written as DNA, the CDR3 is TGTGCCAGCAGCCCAAGGGGCCCGGGAGCAGGTTCCTACAATGAGCAGTTCTTC. Protein: CASSPRGPGAGSYNEQFF.

The chain links TRBV7-6 to TRBJ2-5; 10 nucleotides line up with TRBD2. CDR3 length: 17 amino acids. V dropped 7 bases and J dropped 4; count of bases not matched to a gene: 15. CDR1 SGHVS and CDR2 FNYEAQ come from the germline V gene. The CDR3 sequence: CASTSGGAVFVGETQYF. CDR3 DNA: TGTGCCAGCACCAGCGGGGGGGCAGTTTTTGTAGGAGAGACCCAGTACTTC.

V and J are TRBV29-1 and TRBJ1-5, with TRBD1 matching 8 bases. J was trimmed by 4 bases and V by 7 bases; bases with no gene match: 6. The V gene's germline CDR1 is SQVTM and CDR2 ANQGSEA. The CDR3 has 13 amino acids. CDR3 nucleotide sequence: TGCAGCGCTGTGGACAGGGAAAATCAGCCCCAGCATTTT. Amino acid sequence: CSAVDRENQPQHF.

The chain recombines TRBV30 with TRBJ1-3; D possibly corresponds to TRBD1 (5 bases). The germline V and J ends were trimmed by 2 bases and 2 bases, with 13 bases remaining between them. Germline V gene data show CDR1 as GTSNPN and CDR2 as SVGIG (reference sequence). This CDR3 contains 15 residues. CDR3 in amino acids: CAWSSGPSAGNTIYF. The CDR3 DNA follows: TGTGCCTGGAGTTCGGGACCCAGCGCTGGAAACACCATATATTTT. Complete variable domain (other parts from reference TRBV30 and TRBJ1-3): SQTIHQWPATLVQPVGSPLSLECTVEGTSNPNLYWYRQAAGRGLQLLFYSVGIGQISSEVPQNLSASRPQDRQFILSSKKLLLSDSGFYLCAWSSGPSAGNTIYFGEGSWLTVV.

This clone was found once. The chain joins TRBV5-1 to TRBJ2-2; 8 nucleotides agree with TRBD2. This CDR3 spans 16 amino acids. Trimming took 7 bases from V and 4 from J; bases not matched to a gene: 12. Per the germline V gene, CDR1 is SGHRS and CDR2 is YFSETQ. Here the CDR3 DNA reads TGCGCCAGCGGCCCCGGGACTAGATCCCCCACCGGGGAGCTGTTTTTT. Its translation: CASGPGTRSPTGELFF.